This entry describes one T cell receptor (beta chain). Sequencing used immunoSEQ multiplex PCR; TCRdb keeps in-frame clones, though not all of them. The table shows 50,000 to 70,000 clones, with roughly 96% occurring only once. This record belongs to a study of siplizumab effects on memory and regulatory T cells. V lost 8 bases and J lost 0; bases outside the gene matches: 6. The CDR3 is 14 residues long. Germline CDR1 MNHEY, CDR2 SVGAGI. The sample was naive CD8+ T cells sorted from blood. The sequence was obtained from a human donor in good health. V is TRBV6-5 and J is TRBJ2-7; 8 bases are shared with TRBD2. As DNA, the CDR3 is TGTGCCAGCCTCGGGGGGGGGAGCTCCTACGAGCAGTACTTC. Amino acids: CASLGGGSSYEQYF.